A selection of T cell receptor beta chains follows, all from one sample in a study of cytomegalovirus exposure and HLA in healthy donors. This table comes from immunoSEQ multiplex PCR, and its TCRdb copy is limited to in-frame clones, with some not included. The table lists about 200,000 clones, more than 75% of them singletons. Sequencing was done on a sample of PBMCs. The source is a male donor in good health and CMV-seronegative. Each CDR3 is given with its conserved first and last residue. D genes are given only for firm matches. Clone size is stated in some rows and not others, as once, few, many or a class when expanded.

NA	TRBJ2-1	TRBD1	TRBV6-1	CASRRTGAGEQFF	TGTGCCAGCAGACGTACAGGGGCGGGCGAGCAGTTCTTC
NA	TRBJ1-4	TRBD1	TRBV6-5	CASRVDRATNEKLFF	TGTGCCAGCAGAGTCGACAGGGCAACTAATGAAAAACTGTTTTTT
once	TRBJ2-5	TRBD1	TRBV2	CASRTGTAEQYF	TGTGCCAGCAGGACAGGGACCGCTGAGCAGTACTTC
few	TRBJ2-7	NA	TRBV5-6	CASSLFHRGEQYF	TGTGCCAGCAGCTTGTTTCATCGCGGGGAGCAGTACTTC
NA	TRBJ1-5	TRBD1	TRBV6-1	CASSADRGSNQPQHF	TGTGCCAGCAGTGCGGACAGGGGCAGCAATCAGCCCCAGCATTTT
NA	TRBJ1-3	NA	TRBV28	CASSSGGLAGNTIYF	TGTGCCAGCAGTTCCGGGGGGTTGGCTGGAAACACCATATATTTT
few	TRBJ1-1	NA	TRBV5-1	CASSLVGVQSTEAFF	TGCGCCAGCAGCTTGGTAGGGGTTCAAAGCACTGAAGCTTTCTTT
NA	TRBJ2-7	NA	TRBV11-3	CASSPADRDYEQYF	TGTGCCAGCAGCCCAGCCGACAGAGACTACGAGCAGTACTTC
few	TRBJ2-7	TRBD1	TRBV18	CASSFSGTGPYEQYF	TGTGCCAGCTCATTTTCCGGGACAGGGCCCTACGAGCAGTACTTC
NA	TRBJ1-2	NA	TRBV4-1	CASSQVIISAAVTF	TGCGCCAGCAGCCAAGTGATTATCTCGGCGGCGGTCACCTTC
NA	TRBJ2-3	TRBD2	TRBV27	CASRPYTSSGTDTQYF	TGTGCCAGCCGGCCTTATACGAGTAGCGGGACAGATACGCAGTATTTT
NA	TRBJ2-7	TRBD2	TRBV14	CASGRRTSGLAPYEQYF	TGTGCCAGCGGGAGACGCACTTCGGGACTAGCACCCTACGAGCAGTACTTC
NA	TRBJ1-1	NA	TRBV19	CASSIPGAYTEAFF	TGTGCCAGTAGTATTCCAGGGGCCTACACTGAAGCTTTCTTT
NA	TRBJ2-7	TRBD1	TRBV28	CASSWRWGQGARRGLPSYEQYF	TGTGCCAGCAGTTGGCGGTGGGGGCAGGGGGCTCGTAGAGGACTCCCCTCCTACGAGCAGTACTTC
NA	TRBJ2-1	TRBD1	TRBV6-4	CASSPTRQGDEQFF	TGTGCCAGCAGCCCTACTCGACAGGGCGATGAGCAGTTCTTC
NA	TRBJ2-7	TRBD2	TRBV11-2	CASSLGPGGYEQYF	TGTGCCAGCAGCTTAGGGCCGGGAGGGTACGAGCAGTACTTC
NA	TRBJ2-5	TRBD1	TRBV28	CASTPGGAQETQYF	TGTGCCAGCACCCCAGGGGGTGCCCAAGAGACCCAGTACTTC
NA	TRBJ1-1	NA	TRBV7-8	CASSPKTGNTEAFF	TGTGCCAGCAGCCCAAAGACGGGGAACACTGAAGCTTTCTTT
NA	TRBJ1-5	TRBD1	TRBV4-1	CASSQGQGGNQPQHF	TGCGCCAGCAGCCAGGGACAGGGAGGCAATCAGCCCCAGCATTTT
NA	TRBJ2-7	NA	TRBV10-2	CASREIAESYEQYF	TGCGCCAGCAGGGAAATAGCGGAGAGCTACGAGCAGTACTTC
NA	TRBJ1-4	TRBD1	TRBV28	CASNGQVFEKLFF	TGTGCCAGCAACGGACAGGTGTTTGAAAAACTGTTTTTT
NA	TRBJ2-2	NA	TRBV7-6	CASSLAEGTGELFF	TGTGCCAGCAGCTTAGCGGAGGGGACCGGGGAGCTGTTTTTT
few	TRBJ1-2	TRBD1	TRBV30	CAWDRGDYGYTF	TGTGCCTGGGACAGGGGAGACTATGGCTACACCTTC
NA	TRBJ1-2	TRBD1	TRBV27	CASRQQGQYGYTF	TGTGCCAGCAGACAACAGGGGCAATATGGCTACACCTTC
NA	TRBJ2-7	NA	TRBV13	CASSSPDSSLYEQYF	TGTGCCAGCAGTTCGCCCGACAGTTCCCTCTACGAGCAGTACTTC
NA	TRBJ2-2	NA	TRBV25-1	CASSEEGGTGELFF	TGTGCCAGCAGTGAAGAGGGAGGCACCGGGGAGCTGTTTTTT
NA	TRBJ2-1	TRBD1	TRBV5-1	CASSLTGDRVTYNEQFF	TGCGCCAGCAGCTTGACGGGGGACAGGGTGACCTACAATGAGCAGTTCTTC
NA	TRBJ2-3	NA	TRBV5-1	CASSLWGSGLFTDTQYF	TGCGCCAGCAGCTTGTGGGGGAGTGGACTATTTACAGATACGCAGTATTTT
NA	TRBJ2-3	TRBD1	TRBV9	CASSVVGQGLTDTQYF	TGTGCCAGCAGCGTAGTGGGACAGGGGTTGACAGATACGCAGTATTTT
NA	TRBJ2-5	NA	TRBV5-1	CASSLGGVAREETQYF	TGCGCCAGCAGCTTGGGGGGCGTGGCACGTGAAGAGACCCAGTACTTC
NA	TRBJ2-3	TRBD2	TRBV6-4	CASSEATGTSGKYTQYF	TGTGCCAGCAGTGAGGCAACCGGGACTAGCGGGAAATATACGCAGTATTTT